One sample yielded the 25 T cell receptor beta chains listed below, sequenced in a study of blood T cells in healthy people across ages. A second about 6 to 11 cycle PCR used barcoded and J-beta primers. In TCRdb, the 5' RACE reads were re-called with MiXCR into one record per CDR3 protein. The sample consists of some 1.6 million distinct CDR3 sequences, about 31% of them appearing once. Source material: blood. These receptors all come from a woman aged 25 to 39 in good health.

This clonotype has just a few counts. The rearrangement uses TRBV20-1 and TRBJ1-2; possibly TRBD1 for D (5 bases). V was cut by 1 base and J by 8 bases, with 8 bases left in between. This CDR3 region has 11 residues. Per the germline V gene, CDR1 is DFQATT and CDR2 is SNEGSKA (reference sequence). Here the CDR3 reads CSARVAGGYTF. In DNA, the CDR3 is TGCAGTGCTAGAGTAGCAGGGGGCTACACCTTC.

The V call is TRBV12-3 or TRBV12-4, the J call TRBJ1-4; 8 bases are a match to TRBD1. V dropped 6 bases and J dropped 6; count of bases not matched to a gene: 12. This CDR3 has 16 amino acids. CDR3 sequence: CASSKYLQGGDEKLFF. DNA of the CDR3: TGTGCCAGCAGCAAGTATCTACAGGGGGGGGATGAAAAACTGTTTTTT.

This clonotype was counted between two and nine times. The chain carries TRBV4-1 and TRBJ2-1; 8 positions agree with TRBD2. Germline-derived CDR1 and CDR2 are MGHRA and YSYEKL. This CDR3 comprises 19 residues. The V and J ends lost 0 bases and 2 bases, in that order; junction bases with no gene match: 12. In DNA form, the CDR3 reads TGCGCCAGCAGCCAAGATAAAGCGGGAGAAGTTATCACCTACAATGAGCAGTTCTTC. Residues: CASSQDKAGEVITYNEQFF.

J is TRBJ2-3 and V is TRBV10-3; 7 nucleotides line up with TRBD2. The CDR3 is 14 residues long. Germline CDR1 reads ENHRY; CDR2 reads SYGVKD. V was pared by 3 bases and J by 1 base, with 1 base of the junction left unmatched. CDR3 protein: CAISELARTDTQYF. The CDR3, as DNA: TGTGCCATCAGTGAACTAGCGCGCACAGATACGCAGTATTTT.

The chain is built from TRBV2 and TRBJ2-5; 8 nucleotides agree with TRBD1. V shed 5 bases, J shed 1 base, and the junction held 6 bases outside the gene matches. The CDR3 runs to 15 residues. Germline V lookup: CDR1 SNHLY, CDR2 FYNNEI. The chain's CDR3 is CASSRTGNSQETQYF. CDR3 nucleotides: TGTGCCAGCAGTAGGACAGGGAACTCCCAAGAGACCCAGTACTTC.

This clonotype was recorded a few times. The chain couples TRBV13 to TRBJ2-3, with TRBD1 matching 8 bases. Germline V gene lookup returns CDR1 PRHDT and CDR2 FYEKMQ (reference sequence). V was clipped by 5 bases and J by 4 bases; unmatched bases: 8. The CDR3 contains 15 residues. The CDR3 DNA reads TGTGCCAGCAGCACCCTGACAGGGGAGGCAGATACGCAGTATTTT. It specifies CASSTLTGEADTQYF. Full variable domain (missing parts from reference TRBV13 and TRBJ2-3): AAGVIQSPRHLIKEKRETATLKCYPIPRHDTVYWYQQGPGQDPQFLISFYEKMQSDKGSIPDRFSAQQFSDYHSELNMSSLELGDSALYFCASSTLTGEADTQYFGPGTRLTVL.

The rearrangement joins TRBV4-1 to TRBJ2-7; TRBD1 agrees at 7 bases. This CDR3 has 15 residues. From germline, CDR1 is MGHRA and CDR2 YSYEKL. The J segment lost 4 bases and the V segment lost 3 bases, leaving 9 bases of the junction unmatched. CDR3 residues: CASSHDRVGNYEQYF. CDR3 nucleotide sequence: TGCGCCAGCAGCCACGACAGGGTTGGCAATTACGAGCAGTACTTC.

This clonotype was seen a handful of times. The chain has TRBV9 and TRBJ2-1; D is perhaps TRBD2 (6 bases). Trimming left V 0 bases short and J 4 bases short, with 11 bases between. This CDR3 spans 15 amino acids. CDR1 is SGDLS, CDR2 YYNGEE, per germline. The CDR3 coding sequence is TGTGCCAGCAGCGTAGAAGCGGGCCCGTACAATGAGCAGTTCTTC. Translating it yields CASSVEAGPYNEQFF.

The rearrangement uses TRBV15 and TRBJ2-1; TRBD1 or TRBD2 may be the D gene (6 bases each). V lost 3 bases to trimming and J lost 10 bases, with 10 bases between them. The CDR3 loop spans 12 amino acids. The germline V gene encodes CDR1 LNHNV and CDR2 YYDKDF (reference sequence). CDR3 protein: CATSRQGGEQFF. CDR3 nucleotide sequence: TGTGCCACCAGCAGGCAAGGGGGGGAGCAGTTCTTC.

A word on this clonotype: At one end the junction does not follow the germline gene, possibly because of a read error. V gene TRBV27 combines with J gene TRBJ1-2; D is possibly TRBD1 (6 bases). The CDR3 sequence is 16 residues long. Germline CDR1 MNHEY, CDR2 SMNVEV (reference sequence). The CDR3 sequence is CASSLIVGGTNYGHTF. For the CDR3, the DNA is TGTGCCAGCAGTTTAATCGTAGGGGGGACTAACTATGGCCACACCTTC.

In its sample, this clonotype was seen a few times. This chain links TRBV20-1 with TRBJ2-7; 8 nucleotides align to TRBD2. The length of the CDR3 is 16 residues. The germline V gene encodes CDR1 DFQATT and CDR2 SNEGSKA (reference sequence). The J segment lost 0 bases and the V segment lost 3 bases, leaving 10 bases of the junction unmatched. As DNA, the CDR3 is TGCAGTGCTAGGTCTCGGGTGACTAGCGTCTCCTACGAGCAGTACTTC. It yields the protein CSARSRVTSVSYEQYF.

This clonotype was seen a single time. The CDR3 loop reads CASSPGLAASNTQYF. The CDR3 coding sequence is TGTGCCAGCAGTCCAGGACTAGCGGCTTCGAATACGCAGTATTTT. The V and J genes are TRBV11-3 and TRBJ2-3; 10 bases line up with TRBD2. This CDR3 is 15 amino acids long. V lost 6 bases and J lost 7; bases outside the gene matches: 10. Germline CDR1 and CDR2: SGHNT and YENEEA.

The table lists this clonotype with a few counts. V gene TRBV2 combines with J gene TRBJ2-2, with D possibly called TRBD1 or TRBD2 (5 bases each). V was clipped by 8 bases and J by 3 bases, with 13 bases between them. From germline, CDR1 is SNHLY and CDR2 FYNNEI. There are 14 residues in the CDR3. The CDR3 region is CASSSGTDTGELFF. CDR3 coding DNA: TGTGCCAGCTCCTCCGGGACGGACACCGGGGAGCTGTTTTTT.

This chain connects TRBV27 to TRBJ1-5; D may be TRBD1 (5 bases). Germline CDR1 and CDR2: MNHEY and SMNVEV (reference sequence). The CDR3 has 13 amino acids. Trimming removed 11 bases from V and 2 bases from J, with 13 bases in between. In DNA form, the CDR3 reads TGTGCCTCCGGGGAGGGACGCAATCAGCCCCAGCATTTT. It specifies CASGEGRNQPQHF.

There are a few counts of this clonotype. The J gene is TRBJ2-1, the V gene TRBV6-5; 14 bases match TRBD2. CDR1 and CDR2 from the germline V gene are MNHEY and SVGAGI. Trimming cost V 6 bases and J 4 bases; bases outside gene matches: 2. This CDR3 contains 15 residues. DNA for the CDR3: TGTGCCAGCAGCCGGACTAGCGGGAGGTACAATGAGCAGTTCTTC. Translated: CASSRTSGRYNEQFF.

This clonotype was seen ten or more times. V gene TRBV29-1 combines with J gene TRBJ2-7; D unresolved. The CDR3 loop spans 13 amino acids. Trimming took 7 bases from V and 1 from J, leaving 14 bases between them. Germline V CDR1 and CDR2: SQVTM, ANQGSEA. CDR3 nucleotides: TGCAGCGACCATAACGGGCAGTCCTACGAGCAGTACTTC. Its translation: CSDHNGQSYEQYF.

The chain joins TRBV15 to TRBJ2-1; TRBD2 matches at 9 bases. Germline trimming cut 3 bases from V and 3 bases from J; bases unmatched to any gene: 3. Germline values: CDR1 LNHNV, CDR2 YYDKDF (reference sequence). The CDR3 totals 15 residues. The CDR3 region is CATSRIAGVYNEQFF. Here the CDR3 DNA reads TGTGCCACCAGCAGGATAGCGGGAGTCTACAATGAGCAGTTCTTC.

The chain joins TRBV20-1 to TRBJ2-7, with 9 bases aligning to TRBD1. The CDR3 is 15 amino acids. CDR1 is DFQATT and CDR2 is SNEGSKA in the germline V gene (reference sequence). Losses at the gene ends were 1 base for V and 3 bases for J; bases not matched to a gene: 7. The CDR3 DNA reads TGCAGTGCTAGAGGACCGGGACAGGGAGTCTACGAGCAGTACTTC. This codes for CSARGPGQGVYEQYF.

This clonotype was found a few times. In DNA form, the CDR3 reads TGTGCCAGCAGAATAGCAGCTAGCTATGGCTACACCTTC. Protein: CASRIAASYGYTF. V and J are TRBV6-6 and TRBJ1-2; no definite D call. V was trimmed by 6 bases and J by 4 bases, leaving 12 bases between them. The CDR3 is made up of 13 amino acids. Germline-derived CDR1 and CDR2 are MNHNY and SVGAGI (reference sequence).

This clonotype has only a few counts. This sequence joins TRBV9 and TRBJ2-1; 7 bases map to TRBD2. The CDR3 spans 15 residues. V shed 5 bases and J 2 bases; nucleotides not matched to a gene: 7. Germline CDR1 reads SGDLS; CDR2 reads YYNGEE. The DNA for the CDR3 is TGTGCCAGCAGTGCCTCTGGACTAGCCTACAATGAGCAGTTCTTC. It specifies CASSASGLAYNEQFF.

This clonotype was seen only a few times. A much larger clone lies a single base off, so this may be a read error. This chain links TRBV2 with TRBJ2-2; 11 bases are shared with TRBD2. The germline V gene has CDR1 SNHLY and CDR2 FYNNEI. CDR3 length: 16 amino acids. The CDR3 here is CASSGFSGGASGERFF. CDR3 bases: TGTGCCAGCAGTGGATTTAGCGGGGGGGCCTCCGGGGAGCGGTTTTTT.

This clonotype was counted between two and nine times. The rearrangement uses TRBV12-3 or TRBV12-4 and TRBJ2-3, with D tentatively TRBD2 (6 bases). The V end lost 1 base, the J end lost 0 bases, and 14 bases lay between the germline ends. The CDR3 sequence is 17 residues long. The CDR3 nucleotides are TGTGCCAGCAGTTTAGTGTCGGGACTGACTAGCACAGATACGCAGTATTTT. It specifies CASSLVSGLTSTDTQYF.

The chain joins TRBV27 to TRBJ2-7; 7 bases are a match to TRBD1. There are 14 residues in the CDR3. Germline trimming cut 5 bases from V and 4 bases from J; bases unmatched to any gene: 8. Germline-derived CDR1 and CDR2 are MNHEY and SMNVEV (reference sequence). The DNA of the CDR3 is TGTGCCAGCAGTCCGAACAGGGGCAGGTACGAGCAGTACTTC. It encodes CASSPNRGRYEQYF.

This rearrangement joins TRBV2 to TRBJ1-4, with D possibly TRBD1 on 6 matching bases. Germline V gives CDR1 SNHLY, CDR2 FYNNEI. The CDR3 sequence is 15 residues long. V lost 7 bases to trimming and J lost 8 bases, with 20 bases between them. As DNA, the CDR3 is TGTGCCAGCAAAAAGGACCGCCCAGGGGAGGAAAAACTGTTTTTT. It translates to CASKKDRPGEEKLFF.

This clonotype was detected a few times. The rearrangement joins TRBV9 to TRBJ2-7, with 7 bases that match TRBD1. The CDR3 spans 15 residues. Germline V gives CDR1 SGDLS, CDR2 YYNGEE. Losses at the gene ends were 0 bases for V and 0 bases for J; bases not matched to a gene: 3. As DNA, the CDR3 is TGTGCCAGCAGCGTAGGGGACAGCCGCTCCTACGAGCAGTACTTC. Translated: CASSVGDSRSYEQYF.